These T cell receptor beta chains were read from a single sample in a study of blood T cells in healthy people across ages. TCRdb recomputed calls from the 5' RACE reads with MiXCR, one row per CDR3 protein. Here the sample spans around 690,000 distinct CDR3 sequences, around 54% being singletons. The source material was blood. The receptors were sampled from a man aged 60 to 75 in good health. Each CDR3 is given with its conserved first and last residue.

J | V | CDR3
TRBJ2-3 | TRBV29-1 | CSVEGTSTDTQYF
TRBJ2-7 | TRBV7-2 | CASSLTGTSAEQYF
TRBJ1-5 | TRBV20-1 | CSARDRVGNQPQHF
TRBJ2-7 | TRBV3-1 | CASSQDPGASYEQYF
TRBJ1-1 | TRBV10-3 | CAIGENTEAFF
TRBJ1-1 | TRBV7-2 | CASSLGNRVGTEAFF
TRBJ1-6 | TRBV6-1 | CASSDAGTSAYNSPLHF
TRBJ1-2 | TRBV12-3/TRBV12-4 | CASSPDGEYGYTF
TRBJ1-2 | TRBV12-3/TRBV12-4 | CASSLGPVNYGYTF
TRBJ2-2 | TRBV5-1 | CASSLVGEHGELFF
TRBJ2-1 | TRBV6-4 | CASSVNRGSGYNEQFF
- | TRBV14 | CASSQDGAGATQYF
TRBJ2-5 | TRBV9 | CVSSAPHGQGINGETLYF
TRBJ1-2 | TRBV12-3/TRBV12-4 | CASSLGTEANYGYTF
TRBJ2-3 | TRBV7-2 | CASSLKRTSGVTSTDTQYF
- | TRBV3-1 | CASSGGYNSYNEQYF
TRBJ1-2 | TRBV28 | CASSSPPSYGHTF
TRBJ2-3 | TRBV29-1 | CSVEDREGAGPTDTQYF
TRBJ2-1 | TRBV12-3/TRBV12-4 | CASSFRRTSGVKDEQFF
TRBJ1-2 | TRBV20-1 | CSASPSTGGGSGYTF
TRBJ2-1 | TRBV20-1 | CSATEPMGGRPNNEQFF
TRBJ2-5 | TRBV12-3/TRBV12-4 | CASSAGTGQETQYF
TRBJ1-2 | TRBV10-3 | CAITRTEINYGYTF
TRBJ1-2 | TRBV27 | CASSLMARAGGYTF
TRBJ2-5 | TRBV10-1 | CASSGQAETQYF